The 21 T cell receptor beta chains reported below all come from one sample, sequenced in a study of blood T cell repertoires in COVID-19. The table came from immunoSEQ multiplex PCR; TCRdb's copy has only in-frame clones and leaves some out. The data contain 90,000 to 120,000 clones, 88% of them seen just once; the ten biggest clones take up under 7%. Material for sequencing was peripheral blood. The receptors stem from a man in his fifties or sixties with active or convalescent COVID-19.

The chain combines TRBV5-5 with TRBJ2-3; 9 nucleotides align to TRBD1. This CDR3 is 15 amino acids long. The V segment lost 0 bases and the J segment 6 bases; nucleotides outside the gene matches: 5. Germline V gene data show CDR1 as SGHKS and CDR2 as YYEKEE (reference sequence). CDR3 coding DNA: TGTGCCAGCAGCTTGGGGGACAGGGACTCCGATACGCAGTATTTT. This gives the protein CASSLGDRDSDTQYF.

The chain carries TRBV6-6 and TRBJ2-1; the D gene is possibly TRBD1 (7 bases). This CDR3 contains 15 residues. Trimming took 7 bases from V and 5 from J, leaving 18 bases between them. Germline loops: CDR1 MNHNY, CDR2 SVGAGI (reference sequence). The CDR3 nucleotides are TGTGCCAGCACCAGAACCCAGGGGGGTAACAATGAGCAGTTCTTC. Its translation is CASTRTQGGNNEQFF.

J is TRBJ1-4 and V is TRBV12-3 or TRBV12-4; TRBD1 aligns across 7 bases. J lost 8 bases, V lost 6 bases, and 6 bases had no gene match. The CDR3 extends over 13 amino acids. DNA for the CDR3: TGTGCCAGCAGATCCGGGACAGAGGAAAAACTGTTTTTT. Its translation: CASRSGTEEKLFF.

CDR3 loop: CASTWGRSGANVLTF. CDR3 nucleotide sequence: TGTGCCAGTACGTGGGGCCGCTCTGGGGCCAACGTCCTGACTTTC. V gene TRBV19 combines with J gene TRBJ2-6; maybe TRBD1 (5 bases). Germline CDR1 is LNHDA and CDR2 is SQIVND (reference sequence). The CDR3 is 15 residues long. V was trimmed by 7 bases and J by 0 bases, leaving 10 bases between them.

This chain joins TRBV5-1 and TRBJ2-7; 7 positions match TRBD1. Germline CDR1 reads SGHRS; CDR2 reads YFSETQ. The J segment lost 2 bases and the V segment lost 4 bases, leaving 6 bases of the junction unmatched. CDR3 length: 14 amino acids. The CDR3 spells CASSPGQVPYEQYF. DNA of the CDR3: TGCGCCAGCAGCCCCGGACAGGTACCCTACGAGCAGTACTTC.

The chain recombines TRBV4-3 with TRBJ2-5; 7 nucleotides line up with TRBD2. The CDR3 totals 16 residues. Trimming removed 8 bases from V and 2 bases from J; junction bases left unmatched: 14. Per the germline V gene, CDR1 is LGHNA and CDR2 is YSLEER. The CDR3 sequence is CASSREGWREQETQYF. DNA of the CDR3: TGCGCCAGCTCCCGAGAAGGGTGGCGGGAGCAAGAGACCCAGTACTTC.

The chain has TRBV29-1 and TRBJ2-2; the match to TRBD2 covers 7 bases. Germline CDR1 is SQVTM and CDR2 is ANQGSEA. J gave up 6 bases and V 2 bases, and 3 bases lay outside the gene matches. The CDR3 covers 13 residues. The CDR3 sequence is CSVERAGAGELFF. CDR3 DNA: TGCAGCGTTGAACGGGCGGGGGCCGGGGAGCTGTTTTTT.

This chain links TRBV6-2 or TRBV6-3 with TRBJ2-7; a possible D gene is TRBD1 (5 bases). Germline V gene sequence: CDR1 MNHEY, CDR2 SVGEGT. The CDR3 has 18 residues. V was trimmed by 0 bases and J by 3 bases, leaving 21 bases between them. Here the CDR3 reads CASSYSALGPTKYYEQYF. The DNA for the CDR3 is TGTGCCAGCAGTTACTCAGCTTTGGGGCCAACTAAATACTACGAGCAGTACTTC.

The chain recombines TRBV10-3 with TRBJ1-5; weak D call: TRBD1 (5 bases). CDR1 and CDR2 (germline): ENHRY, SYGVKD. The CDR3 is made up of 16 amino acids. V was trimmed by 4 bases and J by 0 bases, leaving 13 bases between them. The CDR3: CAISAGSPFSNQPQHF. The CDR3 DNA sequence: TGTGCCATCAGTGCAGGGTCTCCCTTTAGCAATCAGCCCCAGCATTTT.

CDR3: CASSTPGGSTDTQYF. DNA of the CDR3: TGTGCCAGTAGTACCCCGGGAGGAAGCACAGATACGCAGTATTTT. The chain recombines TRBV19 with TRBJ2-3; 7 nucleotides line up with TRBD2. In germline, CDR1 is LNHDA, CDR2 SQIVND (reference sequence). The CDR3 spans 15 residues. V shed 4 bases, J shed 0 bases, and the junction held 4 bases outside the gene matches. The whole variable domain, remainder taken from reference TRBV19 and TRBJ2-3, is DGGITQSPKYLFRKEGQNVTLSCEQNLNHDAMYWYRQDPGQGLRLIYYSQIVNDFQKGDIAEGYSVSREKKESFPLTVTSAQKNPTAFYLCASSTPGGSTDTQYFGPGTRLTVL.

The J gene is TRBJ1-1, the V gene TRBV6-5, with a possible D match to TRBD1 (6 bases). Germline V gene lookup returns CDR1 MNHEY and CDR2 SVGAGI. Trimming pared 7 bases from V and 8 bases from J, leaving 20 bases between. This CDR3 comprises 14 residues. The chain's CDR3 is CASNKDPTGREAFF. In DNA, the CDR3 is TGTGCCAGCAACAAGGACCCCACAGGGCGGGAAGCTTTCTTT.

This rearrangement joins TRBV2 to TRBJ1-6; 7 bases fit TRBD1. The CDR3 has 15 amino acids. In germline, CDR1 is SNHLY, CDR2 FYNNEI. Unmatched junction bases numbered 5, after V lost 5 bases and J lost 4 bases. CDR3 amino acids: CASSRDSQYNSPLHF. The CDR3 nucleotides are TGTGCCAGCAGTAGGGACAGTCAGTATAATTCACCCCTCCACTTT.

J is TRBJ1-5 and V is TRBV2, with D unresolved. Between the trimmed V and J ends, which lost 4 bases and 0 bases, there was a span of 7 bases. The length of the CDR3 is 14 residues. CDR1 and CDR2 (germline): SNHLY, FYNNEI. The CDR3 spells CASSADSSNQPQHF. As DNA, the CDR3 is TGTGCCAGCAGTGCCGACTCTAGCAATCAGCCCCAGCATTTT.

V gene TRBV5-6 combines with J gene TRBJ1-1; 7 bases are shared with TRBD1. The CDR3 has 16 amino acids. The trim removed 6 bases at V and 1 base at J, leaving 12 bases unmatched. Germline V lookup: CDR1 SGHDT, CDR2 YYEEEE. The DNA of the CDR3 is TGTGCCAGCATTACCACTTTGACAGGGTGGAACACTGAAGCTTTCTTT. This encodes CASITTLTGWNTEAFF.

This chain connects TRBV5-4 to TRBJ2-5; maybe TRBD2 (6 bases). CDR3 length equals 14 residues. Trimming left V 1 base short and J 0 bases short, with 7 bases between. CDR1 is SGHNT and CDR2 is YYREEE in the germline V gene (reference sequence). CDR3 nucleotides: TGTGCCAGCAGCTTGCCGGGGGACCAAGAGACCCAGTACTTC. This translates into CASSLPGDQETQYF.

V and J are TRBV3-1 (or the pseudogene TRBV3-2) and TRBJ2-3; perhaps TRBD2 as D (5 bases). Germline V gene sequence: CDR1 LGHDT, CDR2 YNNKEL (reference sequence). This CDR3 is built from 16 residues. Deletions cut 0 bases from V and 1 base from J, with 11 bases between. CDR3 residues: CASSQDAGGRTDTQYF. Here the CDR3 DNA reads TGTGCCAGCAGCCAAGATGCGGGCGGTCGCACAGATACGCAGTATTTT.

This clone was detected only a few times. The rearrangement joins TRBV19 to TRBJ2-7, with 10 bases matching TRBD2. J was trimmed by 3 bases and V by 5 bases; bases with no gene match: 7. This CDR3 contains 15 residues. CDR1 is LNHDA, CDR2 SQIVND, per germline (reference sequence). The CDR3 loop reads CASSAALAGIYEQYF. CDR3 coding DNA: TGTGCCAGTAGTGCCGCACTAGCGGGGATCTACGAGCAGTACTTC.

This rearrangement joins TRBV25-1 to TRBJ1-1, with unresolved D. This CDR3 comprises 16 residues. Trimming took 6 bases from V and 4 from J, leaving 21 bases between them. The germline V gene encodes CDR1 MGHDK and CDR2 SYGVNS. DNA for the CDR3: TGTGCCAGCAGCCCTTTCGGTGGAGGGCGTAGCACTGAAGCTTTCTTT. Its protein is CASSPFGGGRSTEAFF.

This rearrangement joins TRBV29-1 to TRBJ1-1, with 8 bases aligning to TRBD1. Germline-derived CDR1 and CDR2 are SQVTM and ANQGSEA. CDR3 size: 15 residues. J gave up 4 bases and V 7 bases, and 14 bases lay outside the gene matches. CDR3 coding DNA: TGCAGCGCCGCGAACAGGGGGGTATCGACCACTGAAGCTTTCTTT. Protein sequence: CSAANRGVSTTEAFF.

This sequence joins TRBV18 and TRBJ2-7; possibly TRBD1 for D (6 bases). CDR1 is KGHSH, CDR2 LQKENI, per germline. Trimming left V 3 bases short and J 7 bases short, with 13 bases between. CDR3 size: 13 residues. This CDR3 is CASSPQGTGEQYF. In nucleotides, the CDR3 is TGTGCCAGCTCACCTCAGGGGACCGGGGAGCAGTACTTC.

The chain has TRBV28 and TRBJ1-1; D is ambiguous. This CDR3 comprises 15 residues. Trimming took 7 bases from V and 3 from J, leaving 18 bases between them. In germline, CDR1 is MDHEN, CDR2 SYDVKM. This CDR3 is CASTPPSPRDTEAFF. The DNA of the CDR3 is TGTGCCAGCACGCCACCGTCCCCGCGGGACACTGAAGCTTTCTTT.